The present TCR beta chain was sequenced within a study of blood T cell repertoires in COVID-19 (dated by TCRdb to the early 2020s). Notes on the research overall: Samples covering the acute and convalescent phases of COVID-19 were provided by collaborators in the United States, Italy and Spain. The material from the prospective study consisted of cDNA or gDNA derived from T cells, B-cell-depleted T cells, or PBMCs. The dataset comprised deeply sampled blood TCRbeta repertoires from subjects exposed to, actively infected with, or recovered from COVID-19. The repertoires were made available in a free public database intended to serve as a resource for research on the immune response to SARS-CoV-2. The samples were drawn from the first 160 participants of the ongoing ImmuneRACE study and from 1,254 subjects provided by 6 global collaborators. A de-identified subject ID, COVID-19 status, age in years and sex were almost always included in the sample metadata. HLA class I and class II types, where available, came from metadata supplied by the sample provider rather than from assay-based typing. The full study reports these points: The amount of clinical and demographic metadata varied by source and participant and was provided uncurated.

Collaborating institutions collected whole blood in K2EDTA tubes following their own protocols. Collaborator samples were shipped for TCRbeta analysis as frozen whole blood, isolated PBMCs, or DNA extracted from either sample type. This clone was seen a few times. No cognate antigen has been identified for it. Within one base of it there is no much larger clone, and no base qualities were kept. TCRbeta CDR3 regions were amplified from genomic DNA by means of the immunoSEQ Assay, a bias-controlled multiplex PCR. In the paper's pipeline: The number of nucleated cells in each sample was estimated from the amplification of reference gene primers within the assay. To quantify the absolute abundance of each unique TCRbeta CDR3 rearrangement, sequence reads were collapsed and filtered. For each sample, productive Simpson clonality was calculated as the square root of Simpson's diversity index across productive rearrangements. In its TCRdb copy, this immuneACCESS table keeps in-frame sequences only and misses some clones. Where compared with another copy, unresolved V genes explain less than half of these, and the others have no known cause. The DNA gave D and trimming, while V, J and clone size come from that table. Within this sample are 52,000 or so clones, with approximately 80% of them counted one time only. The ten largest clones represent approximately 20% of the sample.

For CDR1 and CDR2, the germline V gene lists SGHDN and FVKESK. V loses 6 bases at its end and J loses 5 bases; junction bases beyond the gene matches: 12. Counted from cysteine to phenylalanine, this CDR3 has 16 amino acids. Only the CDR3 region is kept as DNA, spanning 48 bases read in frame from base 1. The chain is made from TRBV14 and TRBJ2-1, with TRBD2 identical over 8 junction bases. The TCR sequence derives from a man aged 45-60 years with active or convalescent COVID-19. Material: peripheral blood. The CDR3 region: CASRSGGLRPNNEQFF. Read as DNA, the sequence is TGTGCCAGCAGGAGCGGGGGACTTAGGCCTAACAATGAGCAGTTCTTC. The reference TRBV14 and TRBJ2-1 proteins fill in what lies around the CDR3, so the full variable domain reads EAGVTQFPSHSVIEKGQTVTLRCDPISGHDNLYWYRRVMGKEIKFLLHFVKESKQDESGMPNNRFLAERTGGTYSTLKVQPAELEDSGVYFCASRSGGLRPNNEQFFGPGTRLTVL.